The rows below give T cell receptor beta chains drawn from one sample of a study of blood T cell repertoires in COVID-19. The assay was immunoSEQ multiplex PCR, and TCRdb's table has in-frame clones only and misses some. In the table there are about 230,000 clones, 85% of which are singletons. Sequenced material: peripheral blood. Receptor source: a man aged 45-60 years with COVID-19, enrolled during active disease. Each CDR3 is given with its conserved first and last residue. Each record gives: D gene, clone size, V gene, J gene, CDR3 protein, CDR3 DNA. D genes are given only for firm matches. Clone size is shown for a subset of rows, as once, few, many or a class of expanded clone.

TRBD2,few,TRBV4-1,TRBJ2-7,CASSPRTGTIPYEQYF,TGCGCCAGCAGCCCGAGAACCGGGACTATACCCTACGAGCAGTACTTC
.,.,TRBV2,TRBJ1-4,CASREGVNEKLFF,TGTGCCAGCAGAGAGGGGGTTAATGAAAAACTGTTTTTT
.,.,TRBV3-1/TRBV3-2,TRBJ1-2,CASSQSEKYGYTF,TGTGCCAGCAGCCAATCAGAAAAATATGGCTACACCTTC
TRBD1,.,TRBV27,TRBJ1-2,CASSFRTGDGYTF,TGTGCCAGCAGTTTCCGGACAGGGGATGGCTACACCTTC
.,.,TRBV3-1/TRBV3-2,TRBJ1-2,CASSLSRTAFLYGYTF,TGTGCCAGCAGCCTCTCCCGGACAGCTTTCCTATATGGCTACACCTTC
TRBD1,.,TRBV4-2,TRBJ1-5,CASSQDRRDRGQPQHF,TGTGCCAGCAGCCAAGATAGGAGGGACAGGGGGCAGCCCCAGCATTTT
TRBD1,few,TRBV28,TRBJ2-7,CASSLAGTGTIYEQYF,TGTGCCAGCAGCCTGGCCGGGACAGGTACAATCTACGAGCAGTACTTC
TRBD2,few,TRBV6-5,TRBJ2-5,CASSRLAGPRETQYF,TGTGCCAGCAGCAGACTAGCGGGGCCACGGGAGACCCAGTACTTC
.,once,TRBV27,TRBJ2-7,CASSSLTGLLSYEQYF,TGTGCCAGCAGTTCCTTGACGGGACTCCTCTCCTACGAGCAGTACTTC
TRBD1,once,TRBV5-4,TRBJ2-5,CASMNRDRSQETQYF,TGTGCCAGCATGAACCGGGACAGATCCCAAGAGACCCAGTACTTC
TRBD2,.,TRBV9,TRBJ2-1,CASSVGTSSNNEQFF,TGTGCCAGCAGCGTAGGGACTAGCTCGAACAATGAGCAGTTCTTC
.,.,TRBV6-5,TRBJ1-6,CASSYSGRSYNSPLHF,TGTGCCAGCAGTTACTCAGGTCGGAGCTATAATTCACCCCTCCACTTT
.,.,TRBV19,TRBJ2-2,CASSPGRSTNTGELFF,TGTGCCAGTAGCCCAGGGCGGTCAACGAACACCGGGGAGCTGTTTTTT
TRBD1,.,TRBV9,TRBJ1-2,CASSVLPGVPPPGGSGYTF,TGTGCCAGCAGCGTATTGCCGGGGGTTCCCCCCCCAGGGGGATCCGGCTACACCTTC
.,once,TRBV19,TRBJ2-3,CATRLRKDPDTQYF,TGTGCCACCAGACTACGTAAAGACCCAGATACGCAGTATTTT
.,.,TRBV21-1,TRBJ1-2,CASSASPGGCGYTF,TGTGCCAGCAGCGCATCTCCTGGGGGCTGTGGCTACACCTTC
.,.,TRBV27,TRBJ2-2,CASSALGPDTGELFF,TGTGCCAGCAGTGCCCTTGGGCCCGACACCGGGGAGCTGTTTTTT
TRBD1,.,TRBV18,TRBJ2-7,CASSRAGTGVEQYF,TGTGCCAGCTCACGGGCCGGGACAGGGGTCGAGCAGTACTTC
.,.,TRBV7-3,TRBJ2-1,CASSSQAWQPYNEQFF,TGTGCCAGCAGCTCGCAGGCGTGGCAGCCCTACAATGAGCAGTTCTTC
TRBD1,once,TRBV18,TRBJ1-1,CASSPGILQGEVTEAFF,TGTGCCAGCTCACCAGGTATTCTACAGGGGGAAGTAACTGAAGCTTTCTTT
TRBD1,few,TRBV6-4,TRBJ2-3,CASSDSQGPDTQYF,TGTGCCAGCAGTGACTCACAGGGGCCAGATACGCAGTATTTT
.,.,TRBV14,TRBJ1-1,CASSFGQFYTEAFF,TGTGCCAGCAGTTTCGGACAGTTCTACACTGAAGCTTTCTTT
TRBD1,.,TRBV5-1,TRBJ2-2,CASSAQGSPGELFF,TGCGCCAGCAGCGCACAGGGGTCGCCCGGGGAGCTGTTTTTT
.,once,TRBV9,TRBJ1-2,CASSPSKRDLYGYTF,TGTGCCAGCAGCCCTTCGAAGAGAGATTTGTATGGCTACACCTTC
TRBD2,.,TRBV10-3,TRBJ2-1,CAIASGTSGANEQFF,TGTGCCATCGCTTCCGGGACTAGCGGGGCTAATGAGCAGTTCTTC
TRBD2,.,TRBV18,TRBJ2-7,CASAMGGNYEQYF,TGTGCCAGCGCAATGGGGGGGAACTACGAGCAGTACTTC
TRBD1,.,TRBV18,TRBJ1-6,CASSRGTVHNSPLHF,TGTGCCAGCTCACGCGGGACAGTTCATAACTCACCCCTCCACTTT
TRBD1,.,TRBV5-4,TRBJ2-1,CASSSRTGGYNEQFF,TGTGCCAGCAGCTCCCGGACAGGGGGATACAATGAGCAGTTCTTC
TRBD1,.,TRBV18,TRBJ1-1,CASSPGQGALLMNTEAFF,TGTGCCAGCTCACCAGGACAGGGGGCTTTACTCATGAACACTGAAGCTTTCTTT
.,.,TRBV4-1,TRBJ1-2,CASSRSQGDYGYTF,TGCGCCAGCAGCCGTTCGCAGGGTGACTATGGCTACACCTTC
.,.,TRBV6-1,TRBJ2-3,CASSEVRRTTDTQYF,TGTGCCAGCAGTGAAGTTAGAAGGACTACAGATACGCAGTATTTT
.,.,TRBV12-3/TRBV12-4,TRBJ2-6,CASSLTGVNVLTF,TGTGCCAGCAGTTTAACGGGGGTCAACGTCCTGACTTTC
TRBD1,few,TRBV24-1,TRBJ1-2,CATSDQTGAYGYTF,TGTGCCACCAGTGACCAGACAGGGGCCTATGGCTACACCTTC
.,.,TRBV5-1,TRBJ1-1,CASSLVQAKTEAFF,TGCGCCAGCAGCTTGGTACAGGCCAAAACTGAAGCTTTCTTT
.,once,TRBV4-1,TRBJ1-1,CASSQDLTGWNTEAFF,TGCGCCAGCAGCCAAGATCTTACGGGTTGGAACACTGAAGCTTTCTTT